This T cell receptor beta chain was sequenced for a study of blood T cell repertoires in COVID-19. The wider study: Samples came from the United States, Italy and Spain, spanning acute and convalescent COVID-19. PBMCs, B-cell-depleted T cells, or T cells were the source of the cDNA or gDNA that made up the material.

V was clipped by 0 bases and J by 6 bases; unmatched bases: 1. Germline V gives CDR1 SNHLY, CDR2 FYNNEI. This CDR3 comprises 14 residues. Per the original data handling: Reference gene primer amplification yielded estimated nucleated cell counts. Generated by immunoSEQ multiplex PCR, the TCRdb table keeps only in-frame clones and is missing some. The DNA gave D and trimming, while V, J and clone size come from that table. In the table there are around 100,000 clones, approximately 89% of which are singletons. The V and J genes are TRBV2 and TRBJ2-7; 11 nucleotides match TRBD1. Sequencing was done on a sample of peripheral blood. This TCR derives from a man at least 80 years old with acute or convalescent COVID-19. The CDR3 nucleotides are TGTGCCAGCAGTGAAGCCGGGACAGGGGGCGAGCAGTACTTC. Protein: CASSEAGTGGEQYF.